Listed here are 16 T cell receptor beta chains from one sample, sequenced in a study of T cell responses to AZD1222 COVID-19 vaccine. The protocol was immunoSEQ multiplex PCR, while the TCRdb copy is restricted to in-frame clones and leaves out a portion. The data contain 200,000 or so clones, roughly 92% of them singletons. Specimen: peripheral blood, collected 28 days after the second AZD1222 dose. All receptors derive from an adult who received the AZD1222 COVID-19 vaccine.

The rearrangement joins TRBV7-2 to TRBJ1-1; weak D call: TRBD1 (5 bases). This CDR3 spans 16 amino acids. CDR1 SGHTA and CDR2 FQGNSA come from the germline V gene. Trimming took off 4 bases at V and 1 base at J, with 16 bases between the two ends. The CDR3 here is CASSSGGGRANTEAFF. The CDR3 nucleotides read TGTGCCAGCAGCTCCGGGGGAGGGCGAGCGAACACTGAAGCTTTCTTT.

The rearrangement joins TRBV19 to TRBJ1-4; D possibly corresponds to TRBD1 (5 bases). The germline V and J ends were trimmed by 4 bases and 7 bases, with 13 bases remaining between them. Looked up from germline, CDR1 is LNHDA and CDR2 is SQIVND (reference sequence). The CDR3 spans 14 residues. The CDR3 protein is CASSTQARGEKLFF. Here the CDR3 DNA reads TGTGCCAGTAGTACACAGGCCCGGGGTGAAAAACTGTTTTTT. Filled out from reference TRBV19 and TRBJ1-4, the complete variable domain reads DGGITQSPKYLFRKEGQNVTLSCEQNLNHDAMYWYRQDPGQGLRLIYYSQIVNDFQKGDIAEGYSVSREKKESFPLTVTSAQKNPTAFYLCASSTQARGEKLFFGSGTQLSVL.

The sample holds one count of this clone. This chain joins TRBV5-1 and TRBJ1-3, with 8 bases identical to TRBD1. From germline, CDR1 is SGHRS and CDR2 YFSETQ. CDR3 size: 15 residues. Unmatched junction bases numbered 12, after V lost 6 bases and J lost 7 bases. The CDR3 bases are TGCGCCAGCAAAAGACAGGGGTCGAGTGAGAACACCATATATTTT. It encodes CASKRQGSSENTIYF.

CDR3 protein: CASSPRRSRGYGYTF. CDR3 DNA: TGTGCCAGCAGTCCCCGCCGGAGCCGGGGCTATGGCTACACCTTC. The genes are TRBV28 and TRBJ1-2; D remains ambiguous. The CDR3 extends over 15 amino acids. The V end was cut by 5 bases, the J end by 4 bases, with 17 bases between. In germline, CDR1 is MDHEN, CDR2 SYDVKM.

A single count supports this clone. This chain joins TRBV27 and TRBJ1-1; TRBD1 agrees at 10 bases. This CDR3 spans 14 amino acids. Per the germline V gene, CDR1 is MNHEY and CDR2 is SMNVEV (reference sequence). The J segment lost 4 bases and the V segment lost 4 bases, leaving 3 bases of the junction unmatched. The CDR3 region is CASSSTGGGTEAFF. For the CDR3, the DNA is TGTGCCAGCAGTTCGACAGGGGGCGGCACTGAAGCTTTCTTT.

The CDR3 loop reads CASSFPGTGAEAFF. CDR3 nucleotide sequence: TGTGCCAGCAGCTTCCCCGGGACAGGGGCTGAAGCTTTCTTT. V is TRBV11-2 and J is TRBJ1-1, with 10 positions matching TRBD1. The CDR3 totals 14 residues. The germline gives CDR1 SGHAT, CDR2 FQNNGV. The junction had 4 bases not matched to a gene; V was cut back by 3 bases and J by 6 bases.

This clone turned up a few times. V and J are TRBV5-1 and TRBJ2-2; TRBD1 is a possible D gene (7 bases). With 5 bases removed from V and 2 bases from J, the gap between germline ends came to 19 bases. Germline-derived CDR1 and CDR2 are SGHRS and YFSETQ. The CDR3 is 17 residues long. DNA for the CDR3: TGCGCCAGCAGAACCAGGGGGGCCCCCTTTAACACCGGGGAGCTGTTTTTT. Its protein product is CASRTRGAPFNTGELFF.

V is TRBV7-9 and J is TRBJ2-7, with 7 bases matching TRBD1. From germline, CDR1 is SEHNR and CDR2 FQNEAQ (reference sequence). Trimming took 5 bases from V and 0 from J; bases not matched to a gene: 7. The CDR3 extends over 15 amino acids. In DNA form, the CDR3 reads TGTGCCAGCAGCAGTACCGGGACAGCCTCCTACGAGCAGTACTTC. Amino acid sequence: CASSSTGTASYEQYF. Full variable domain (remainder filled in from reference TRBV7-9 and TRBJ2-7): DTGVSQNPRHKITKRGQNVTFRCDPISEHNRLYWYRQTLGQGPEFLTYFQNEAQLEKSRLLSDRFSAERPKGSFSTLEIQRTEQGDSAMYLCASSSTGTASYEQYFGPGTRLTVT.

The CDR3 spells CASSQGLAASADTQYF. The CDR3 nucleotides read TGTGCCAGCAGCCAAGGACTAGCGGCGAGCGCAGATACGCAGTATTTT. The rearrangement joins TRBV4-2 to TRBJ2-3; 9 bases fit TRBD2. The germline CDR1 and CDR2 sequences are LGHNA and YNFKEQ. Losses at the gene ends were 1 base for V and 4 bases for J; bases not matched to a gene: 6. The CDR3 runs to 16 residues.

The CDR3, as DNA: TGTGCCAGCGGGTTTCTTGGGGGGCACTACGAGCAGTACTTC. Translating it yields CASGFLGGHYEQYF. The rearrangement uses TRBV7-8 and TRBJ2-7; D may match TRBD1 or TRBD2 (6 bases each). V lost 8 bases to trimming and J lost 3 bases, with 17 bases between them. The CDR3 totals 14 residues. Germline V CDR1 and CDR2: SGHVS, FQNEAQ.

The V gene is TRBV21-1, the J gene TRBJ2-7; TRBD1, the table's D call, was not compared with the DNA. TRBV21-1 is classified as a pseudogene. This CDR3 spans 18 amino acids. In DNA form, the CDR3 reads TGTGCCAGCAGCAGCCCACGGACAGAAAGAGGGGCACTATACGAGCAGTACTTC. It translates to CASSSPRTERGALYEQYF.

This clone was seen just once. The chain couples TRBV5-1 to TRBJ2-7; D ambiguous. This CDR3 contains 13 residues. Germline V gene sequence: CDR1 SGHRS, CDR2 YFSETQ. Deletions cut 1 base from V and 0 bases from J, with 5 bases between. The CDR3 here is CASSLQSSYEQYF. CDR3 DNA: TGCGCCAGCAGCTTGCAGAGCTCCTACGAGCAGTACTTC.

The chain joins TRBV12-3 or TRBV12-4 to TRBJ1-5, with D hard to call. Deletions cut 6 bases from V and 5 bases from J, with 11 bases between. CDR3 length: 13 residues. This CDR3 reads CASRRTADQPQHF. CDR3 nucleotides: TGTGCCAGCAGGAGGACTGCAGATCAGCCCCAGCATTTT.

The chain has TRBV13 and TRBJ1-6; no firm D call. From germline, CDR1 is PRHDT and CDR2 FYEKMQ (reference sequence). Trimming took off 7 bases at V and 7 bases at J, with 17 bases between the two ends. This CDR3 has 15 residues. In DNA form, the CDR3 reads TGTGCCAGCACCCTGTTGAAGGGATCGAATTCACCCCTCCACTTT. Translating gives CASTLLKGSNSPLHF.

The CDR3 here is CASSQDRVLPLHF. In DNA, the CDR3 is TGTGCCAGCTCACAAGACAGGGTACTTCCCCTCCACTTT. This chain joins TRBV18 and TRBJ1-6, with 7 bases that match TRBD1. CDR1 is KGHSH, CDR2 LQKENI, per germline. Trimming cost V 4 bases and J 13 bases; bases outside gene matches: 7. The CDR3 has 13 amino acids.

The rearrangement links TRBV3-1 (or the pseudogene TRBV3-2) to TRBJ2-7; D is ambiguous. CDR1 and CDR2 (germline): LGHDT, YNNKEL (reference sequence). The CDR3 spans 16 residues. Trimming took off 4 bases at V and 1 base at J, with 17 bases between the two ends. Here the CDR3 DNA reads TGTGCCAGCAGCCCACAGATCATGCACGGATCCTACGAGCAGTACTTC. Protein: CASSPQIMHGSYEQYF.